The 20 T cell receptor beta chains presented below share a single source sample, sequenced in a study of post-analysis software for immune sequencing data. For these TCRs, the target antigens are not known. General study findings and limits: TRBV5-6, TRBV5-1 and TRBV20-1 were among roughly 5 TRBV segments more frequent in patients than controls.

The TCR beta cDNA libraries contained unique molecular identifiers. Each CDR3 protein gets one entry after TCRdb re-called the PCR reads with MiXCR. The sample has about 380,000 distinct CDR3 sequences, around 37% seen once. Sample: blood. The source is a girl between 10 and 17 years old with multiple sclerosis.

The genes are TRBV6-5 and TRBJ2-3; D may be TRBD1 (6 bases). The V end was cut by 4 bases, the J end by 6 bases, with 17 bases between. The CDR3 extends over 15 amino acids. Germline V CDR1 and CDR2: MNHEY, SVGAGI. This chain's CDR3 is CASSSLTGGMDTQYF. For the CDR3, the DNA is TGTGCCAGCAGTTCCCTGACAGGCGGTATGGATACGCAGTATTTT.

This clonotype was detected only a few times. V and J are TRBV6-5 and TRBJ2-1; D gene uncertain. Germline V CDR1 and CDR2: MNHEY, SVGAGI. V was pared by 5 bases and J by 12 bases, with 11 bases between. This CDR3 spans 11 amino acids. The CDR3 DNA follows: TGTGCCAGCAGTCCAGGTGCTGGGCAGTTCTTC. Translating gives CASSPGAGQFF.

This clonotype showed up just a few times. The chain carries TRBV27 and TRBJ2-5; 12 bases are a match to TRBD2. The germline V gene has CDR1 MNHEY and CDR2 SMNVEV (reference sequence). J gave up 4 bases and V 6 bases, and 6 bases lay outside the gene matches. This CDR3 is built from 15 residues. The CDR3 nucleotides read TGTGCCAGCAGAACTAGCGGGGGGATTGGAGAGACCCAGTACTTC. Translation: CASRTSGGIGETQYF.

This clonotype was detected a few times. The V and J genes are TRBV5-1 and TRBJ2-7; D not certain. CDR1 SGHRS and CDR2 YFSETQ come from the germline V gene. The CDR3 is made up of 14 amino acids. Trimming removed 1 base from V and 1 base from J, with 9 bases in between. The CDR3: CASSLTRGSYEQYF. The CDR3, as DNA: TGCGCCAGCAGCTTGACTCGTGGGTCCTACGAGCAGTACTTC.

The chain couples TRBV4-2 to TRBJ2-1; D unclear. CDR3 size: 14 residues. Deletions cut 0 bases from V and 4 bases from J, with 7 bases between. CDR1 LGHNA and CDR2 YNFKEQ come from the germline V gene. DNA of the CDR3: TGTGCCAGCAGCCAAGACTCTCTTTACAATGAGCAGTTCTTC. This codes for CASSQDSLYNEQFF.

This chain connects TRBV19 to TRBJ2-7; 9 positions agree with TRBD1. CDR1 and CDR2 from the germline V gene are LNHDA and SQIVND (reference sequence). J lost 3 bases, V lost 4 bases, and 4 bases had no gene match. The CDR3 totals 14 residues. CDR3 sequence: CASSTSDRGYEQYF. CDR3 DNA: TGTGCCAGTAGTACCTCGGACAGGGGCTACGAGCAGTACTTC.

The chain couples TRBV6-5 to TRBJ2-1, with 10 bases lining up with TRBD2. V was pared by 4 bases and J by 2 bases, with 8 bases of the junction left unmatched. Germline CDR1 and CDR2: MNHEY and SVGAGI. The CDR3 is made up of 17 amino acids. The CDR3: CASSSLLAGVTYNEQFF. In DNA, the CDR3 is TGTGCCAGCAGTTCTCTCCTAGCGGGGGTTACCTACAATGAGCAGTTCTTC.

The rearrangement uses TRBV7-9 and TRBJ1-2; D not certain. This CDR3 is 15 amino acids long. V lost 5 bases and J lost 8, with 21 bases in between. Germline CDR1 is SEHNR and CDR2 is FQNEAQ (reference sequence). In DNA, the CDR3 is TGTGCCAGCAGCCCAACACCGGGTCCCAAGGGAGGCTACACCTTC. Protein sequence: CASSPTPGPKGGYTF.

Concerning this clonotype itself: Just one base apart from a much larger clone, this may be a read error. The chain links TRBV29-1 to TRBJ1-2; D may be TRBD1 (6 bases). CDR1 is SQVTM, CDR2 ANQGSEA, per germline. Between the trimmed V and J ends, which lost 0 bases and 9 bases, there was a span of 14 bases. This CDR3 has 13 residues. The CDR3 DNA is TGCAGCGTTGAAGAAGCGGGGGCGGGTAGCTACACCTTC. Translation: CSVEEAGAGSYTF.

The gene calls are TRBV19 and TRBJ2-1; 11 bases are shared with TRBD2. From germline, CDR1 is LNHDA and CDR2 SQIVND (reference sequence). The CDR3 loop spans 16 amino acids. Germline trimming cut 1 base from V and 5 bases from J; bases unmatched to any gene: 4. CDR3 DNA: TGTGCCAGTAGTATAGGAGCTAGCGGGGGGCACAATGAGCAGTTCTTC. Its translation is CASSIGASGGHNEQFF.

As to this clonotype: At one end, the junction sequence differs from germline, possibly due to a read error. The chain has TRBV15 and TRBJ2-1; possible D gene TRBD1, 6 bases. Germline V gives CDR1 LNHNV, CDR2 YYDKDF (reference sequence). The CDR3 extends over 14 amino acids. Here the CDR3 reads CTTSTKQGRNEQFF. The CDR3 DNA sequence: TGTACCACCAGCACAAAACAGGGTCGGAATGAGCAGTTCTTC.

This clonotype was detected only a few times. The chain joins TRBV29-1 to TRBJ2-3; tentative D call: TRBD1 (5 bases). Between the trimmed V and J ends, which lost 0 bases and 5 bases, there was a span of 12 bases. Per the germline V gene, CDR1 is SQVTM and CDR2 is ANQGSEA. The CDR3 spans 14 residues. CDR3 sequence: CSVEDGRVEDTQYF. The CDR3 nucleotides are TGCAGCGTTGAAGACGGCAGGGTGGAAGATACGCAGTATTTT.

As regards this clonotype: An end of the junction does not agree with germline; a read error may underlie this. As DNA, the CDR3 is TGTGCCAGCAGCCTCTCAGGGGGGGGCTCCTACAATGAGCAGTTCTTC. Its protein is CASSLSGGGSYNEQFF. This chain uses TRBV5-1 with TRBJ2-1, with D perhaps assigned TRBD1 or TRBD2 (7 bases each). This CDR3 spans 16 amino acids. Germline CDR1 SGHRS, CDR2 YFSETQ.

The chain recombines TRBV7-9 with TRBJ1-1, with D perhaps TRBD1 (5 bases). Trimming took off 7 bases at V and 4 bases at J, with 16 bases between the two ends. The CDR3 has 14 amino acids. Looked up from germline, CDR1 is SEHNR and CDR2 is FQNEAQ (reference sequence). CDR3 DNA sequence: TGTGCCAGCACCCCACGGGGGTGGGGCACTGAAGCTTTCTTT. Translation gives CASTPRGWGTEAFF.

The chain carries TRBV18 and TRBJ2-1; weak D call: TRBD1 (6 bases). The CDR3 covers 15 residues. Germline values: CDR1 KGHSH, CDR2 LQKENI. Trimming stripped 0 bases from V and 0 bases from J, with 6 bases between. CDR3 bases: TGTGCCAGCTCACCACCACAGGGCTCCTACAATGAGCAGTTCTTC. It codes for CASSPPQGSYNEQFF. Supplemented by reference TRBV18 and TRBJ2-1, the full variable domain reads NAGVMQNPRHLVRRRGQEARLRCSPMKGHSHVYWYRQLPEEGLKFMVYLQKENIIDESGMPKERFSAEFPKEGPSILRIQQVVRGDSAAYFCASSPPQGSYNEQFFGPGTRLTVL.

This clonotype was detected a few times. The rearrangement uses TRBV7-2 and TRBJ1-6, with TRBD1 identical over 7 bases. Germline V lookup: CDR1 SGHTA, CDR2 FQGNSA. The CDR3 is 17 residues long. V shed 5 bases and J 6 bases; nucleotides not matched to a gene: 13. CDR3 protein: CASSQEAGQLSNSPLHF. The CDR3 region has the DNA TGTGCCAGCAGCCAGGAGGCGGGACAGCTTTCTAATTCACCCCTCCACTTT.

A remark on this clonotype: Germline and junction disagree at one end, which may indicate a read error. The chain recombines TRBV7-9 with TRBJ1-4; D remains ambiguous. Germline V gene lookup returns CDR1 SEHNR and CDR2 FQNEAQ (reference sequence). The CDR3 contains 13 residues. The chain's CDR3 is CASSPRPNGKLFF. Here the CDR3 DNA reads TGTGCCAGCAGCCCCAGACCTAATGGAAAACTGTTTTTT.

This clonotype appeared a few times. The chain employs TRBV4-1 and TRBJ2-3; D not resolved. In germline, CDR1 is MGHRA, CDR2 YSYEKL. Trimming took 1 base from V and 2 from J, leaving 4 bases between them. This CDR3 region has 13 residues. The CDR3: CASSQGLTDTQYF. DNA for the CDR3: TGCGCCAGCAGCCAAGGGCTCACAGATACGCAGTATTTT.

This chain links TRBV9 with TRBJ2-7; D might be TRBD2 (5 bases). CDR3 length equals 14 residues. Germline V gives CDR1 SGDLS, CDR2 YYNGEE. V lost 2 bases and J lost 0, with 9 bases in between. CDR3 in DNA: TGTGCCAGCAGCGTTAACGGAGGCTCCTACGAGCAGTACTTC. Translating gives CASSVNGGSYEQYF.

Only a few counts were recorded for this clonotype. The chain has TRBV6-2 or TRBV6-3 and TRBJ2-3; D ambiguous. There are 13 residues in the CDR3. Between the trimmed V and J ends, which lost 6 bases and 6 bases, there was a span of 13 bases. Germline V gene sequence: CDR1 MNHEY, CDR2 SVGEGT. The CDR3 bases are TGTGCCAGCAGCAAGAAGGTCGGCGATACGCAGTATTTT. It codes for CASSKKVGDTQYF.